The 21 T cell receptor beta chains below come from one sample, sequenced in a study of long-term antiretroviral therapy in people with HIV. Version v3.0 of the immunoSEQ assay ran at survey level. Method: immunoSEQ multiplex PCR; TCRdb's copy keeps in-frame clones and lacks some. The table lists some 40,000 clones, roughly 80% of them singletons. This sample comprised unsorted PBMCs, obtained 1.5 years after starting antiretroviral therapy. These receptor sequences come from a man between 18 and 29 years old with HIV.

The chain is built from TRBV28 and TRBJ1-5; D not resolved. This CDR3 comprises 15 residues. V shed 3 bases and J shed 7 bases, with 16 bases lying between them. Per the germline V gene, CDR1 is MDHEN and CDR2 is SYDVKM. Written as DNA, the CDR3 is TGTGCCAGCAGTTTTCCGGGAGGAGGCATCCAGCCCCAGCATTTT. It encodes CASSFPGGGIQPQHF.

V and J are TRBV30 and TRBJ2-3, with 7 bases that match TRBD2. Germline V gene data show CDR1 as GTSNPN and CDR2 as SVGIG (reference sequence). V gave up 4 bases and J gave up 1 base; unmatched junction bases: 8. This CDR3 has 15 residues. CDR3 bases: TGTGCCTGGAATCAACCTAGCGGAGGCACAGATACGCAGTATTTT. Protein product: CAWNQPSGGTDTQYF.

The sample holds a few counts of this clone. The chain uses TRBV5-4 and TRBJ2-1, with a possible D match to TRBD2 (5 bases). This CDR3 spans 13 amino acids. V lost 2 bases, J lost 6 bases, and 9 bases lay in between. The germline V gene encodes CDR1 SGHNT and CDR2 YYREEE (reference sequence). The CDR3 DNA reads TGTGCCAGCAGCTTCCGCGGGCGCAATGAGCAGTTCTTC. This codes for CASSFRGRNEQFF.

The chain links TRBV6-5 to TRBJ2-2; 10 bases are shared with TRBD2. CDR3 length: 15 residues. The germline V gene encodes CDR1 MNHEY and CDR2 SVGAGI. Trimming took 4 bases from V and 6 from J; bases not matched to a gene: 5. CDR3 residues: CASSSTSGISGELFF. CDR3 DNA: TGTGCCAGCAGTTCAACTAGCGGGATCTCCGGGGAGCTGTTTTTT.

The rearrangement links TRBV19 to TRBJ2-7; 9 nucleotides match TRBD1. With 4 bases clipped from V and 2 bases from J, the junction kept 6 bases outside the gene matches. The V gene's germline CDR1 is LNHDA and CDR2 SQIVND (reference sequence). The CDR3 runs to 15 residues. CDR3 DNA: TGTGCCAGTAGTACCTCCGGGACAGGGCCCTACGAGCAGTACTTC. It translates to CASSTSGTGPYEQYF.

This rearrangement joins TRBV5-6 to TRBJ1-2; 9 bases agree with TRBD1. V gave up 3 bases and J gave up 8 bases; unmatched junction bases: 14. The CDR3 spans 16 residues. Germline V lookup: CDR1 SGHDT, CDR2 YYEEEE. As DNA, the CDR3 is TGTGCCAGCAGCTCCACCGGGACAGGGAGTATAGGGGGCTACACCTTC. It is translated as CASSSTGTGSIGGYTF.

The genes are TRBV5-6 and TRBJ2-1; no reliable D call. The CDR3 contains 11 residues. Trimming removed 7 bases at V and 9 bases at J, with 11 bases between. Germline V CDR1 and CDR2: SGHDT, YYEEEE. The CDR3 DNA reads TGTGCCAGCTCCCGGCGAGGTGAGCAGTTCTTC. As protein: CASSRRGEQFF.

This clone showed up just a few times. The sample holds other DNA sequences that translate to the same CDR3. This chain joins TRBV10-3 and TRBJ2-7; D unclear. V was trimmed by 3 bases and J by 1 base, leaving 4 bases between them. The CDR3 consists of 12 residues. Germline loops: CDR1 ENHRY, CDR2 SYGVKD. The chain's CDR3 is CAISDGSYEQYF. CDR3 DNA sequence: TGTGCCATCAGTGACGGATCCTACGAGCAGTACTTC.

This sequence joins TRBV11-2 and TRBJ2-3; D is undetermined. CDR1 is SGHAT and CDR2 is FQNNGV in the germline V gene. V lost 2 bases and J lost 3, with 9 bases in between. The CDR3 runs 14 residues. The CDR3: CASSLWSETDTQYF. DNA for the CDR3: TGTGCCAGCAGCTTATGGTCAGAAACAGATACGCAGTATTTT.

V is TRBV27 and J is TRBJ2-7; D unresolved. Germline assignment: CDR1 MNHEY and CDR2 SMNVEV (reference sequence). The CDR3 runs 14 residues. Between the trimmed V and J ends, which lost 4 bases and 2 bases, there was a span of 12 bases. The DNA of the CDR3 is TGTGCCAGCAGTTCCCATTCACTGCCCTACGAGCAGTACTTC. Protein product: CASSSHSLPYEQYF.

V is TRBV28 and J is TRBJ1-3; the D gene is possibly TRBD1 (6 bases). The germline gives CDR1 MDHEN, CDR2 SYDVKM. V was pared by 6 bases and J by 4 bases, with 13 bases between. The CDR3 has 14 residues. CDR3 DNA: TGTGCCAGCAGCCTCACAGGGTTGGGAAACACCATATATTTT. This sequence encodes CASSLTGLGNTIYF.

The CDR3 spells CASMEARWDTEAFF. CDR3 coding DNA: TGTGCCAGCATGGAGGCGCGTTGGGACACTGAAGCTTTCTTT. The chain joins TRBV13 to TRBJ1-1; unclear D gene. CDR3 size: 14 residues. V was pared by 7 bases and J by 3 bases, with 15 bases between. Germline values: CDR1 PRHDT, CDR2 FYEKMQ (reference sequence). Drawing the rest from reference TRBV13 and TRBJ1-1, the complete variable domain is AAGVIQSPRHLIKEKRETATLKCYPIPRHDTVYWYQQGPGQDPQFLISFYEKMQSDKGSIPDRFSAQQFSDYHSELNMSSLELGDSALYFCASMEARWDTEAFFGQGTRLTVV.

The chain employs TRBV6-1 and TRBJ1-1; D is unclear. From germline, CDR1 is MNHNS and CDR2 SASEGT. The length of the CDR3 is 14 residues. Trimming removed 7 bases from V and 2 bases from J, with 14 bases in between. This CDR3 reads CASKWTAFNTEAFF. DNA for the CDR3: TGTGCCAGCAAGTGGACGGCCTTTAACACTGAAGCTTTCTTT.

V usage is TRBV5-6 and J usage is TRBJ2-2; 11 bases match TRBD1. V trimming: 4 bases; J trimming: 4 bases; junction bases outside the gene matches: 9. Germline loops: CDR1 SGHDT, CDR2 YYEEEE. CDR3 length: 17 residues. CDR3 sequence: CASSVLGTGGITGELFF. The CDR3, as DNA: TGTGCCAGCAGCGTCCTTGGGACAGGGGGAATCACCGGGGAGCTGTTTTTT.

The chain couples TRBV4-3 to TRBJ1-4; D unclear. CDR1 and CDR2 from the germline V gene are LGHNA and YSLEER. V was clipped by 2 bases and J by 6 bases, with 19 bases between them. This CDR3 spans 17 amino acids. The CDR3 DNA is TGCGCCAGCAGCCAACCCGTTTACACCGGCAAAGATGAAAAACTGTTTTTT. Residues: CASSQPVYTGKDEKLFF.

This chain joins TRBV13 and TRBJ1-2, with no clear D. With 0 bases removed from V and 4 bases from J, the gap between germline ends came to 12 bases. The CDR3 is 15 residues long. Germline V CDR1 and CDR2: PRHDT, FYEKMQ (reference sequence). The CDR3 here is CASSLGTDSRYGYTF. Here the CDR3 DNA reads TGTGCCAGCAGCTTAGGTACGGACTCCCGCTATGGCTACACCTTC. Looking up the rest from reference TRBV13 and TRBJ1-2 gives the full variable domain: AAGVIQSPRHLIKEKRETATLKCYPIPRHDTVYWYQQGPGQDPQFLISFYEKMQSDKGSIPDRFSAQQFSDYHSELNMSSLELGDSALYFCASSLGTDSRYGYTFGSGTRLTVV.

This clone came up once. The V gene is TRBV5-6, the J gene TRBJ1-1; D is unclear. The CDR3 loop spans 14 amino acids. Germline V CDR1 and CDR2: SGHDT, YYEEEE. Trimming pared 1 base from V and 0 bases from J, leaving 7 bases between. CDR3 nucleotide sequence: TGTGCCAGCAGCTTGCCAAATTTGAACACTGAAGCTTTCTTT. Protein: CASSLPNLNTEAFF. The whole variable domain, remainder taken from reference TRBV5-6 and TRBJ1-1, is DAGVTQSPTHLIKTRGQQVTLRCSPKSGHDTVSWYQQALGQGPQFIFQYYEEEERQRGNFPDRFSGHQFPNYSSELNVNALLLGDSALYLCASSLPNLNTEAFFGQGTRLTVV.

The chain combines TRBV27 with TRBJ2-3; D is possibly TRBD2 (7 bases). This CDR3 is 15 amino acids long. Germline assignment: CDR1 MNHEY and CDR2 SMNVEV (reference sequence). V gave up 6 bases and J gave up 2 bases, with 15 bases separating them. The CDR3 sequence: CASSMGGLNTDTQYF. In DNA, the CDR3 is TGTGCCAGCAGCATGGGGGGGCTAAACACAGATACGCAGTATTTT.

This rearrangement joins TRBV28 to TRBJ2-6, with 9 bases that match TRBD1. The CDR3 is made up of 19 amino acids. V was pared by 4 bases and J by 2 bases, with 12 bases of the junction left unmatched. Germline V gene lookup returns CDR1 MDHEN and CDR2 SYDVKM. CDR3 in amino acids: CASSSLWWDRVAGANVLTF. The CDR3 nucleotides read TGTGCCAGCAGTTCCTTATGGTGGGACAGGGTGGCTGGGGCCAACGTCCTGACTTTC.

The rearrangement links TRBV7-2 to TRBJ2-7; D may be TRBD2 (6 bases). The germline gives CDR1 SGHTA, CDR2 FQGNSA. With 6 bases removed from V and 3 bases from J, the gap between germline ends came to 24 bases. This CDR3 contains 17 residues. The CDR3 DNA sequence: TGTGCCAGCAGACATAGCCCGCGGGCTAGCGAATACTACGAGCAGTACTTC. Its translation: CASRHSPRASEYYEQYF.

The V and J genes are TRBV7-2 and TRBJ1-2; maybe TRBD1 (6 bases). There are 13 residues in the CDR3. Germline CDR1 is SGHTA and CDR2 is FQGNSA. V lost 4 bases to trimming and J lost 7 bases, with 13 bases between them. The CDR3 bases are TGTGCCAGCAGCTCCTCTACAGGGTCTGGCTACACCTTC. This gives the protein CASSSSTGSGYTF.